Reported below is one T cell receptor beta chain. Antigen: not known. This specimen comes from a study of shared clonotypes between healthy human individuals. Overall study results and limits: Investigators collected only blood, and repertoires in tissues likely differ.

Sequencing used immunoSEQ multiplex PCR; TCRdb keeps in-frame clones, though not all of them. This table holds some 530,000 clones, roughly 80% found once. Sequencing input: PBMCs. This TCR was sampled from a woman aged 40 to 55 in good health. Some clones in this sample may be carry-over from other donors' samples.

The CDR3 DNA sequence: TGTGCCAGCTCACCCCGGGTCCCAGGCCCTTACGAGCAGTACTTC. Amino acids: CASSPRVPGPYEQYF. V and J are TRBV18 and TRBJ2-7; D unresolved. Germline CDR1 and CDR2: KGHSH and LQKENI. The ends were cut back, 3 bases at V and 4 bases at J, with 16 bases in the middle. The CDR3 is 15 residues long. Filled out from reference TRBV18 and TRBJ2-7, the complete variable domain reads NAGVMQNPRHLVRRRGQEARLRCSPMKGHSHVYWYRQLPEEGLKFMVYLQKENIIDESGMPKERFSAEFPKEGPSILRIQQVVRGDSAAYFCASSPRVPGPYEQYFGPGTRLTVT.